One and the same sample provided the 26 T cell receptor beta chains below, sequenced in a study of blood T cell repertoires in COVID-19. Using immunoSEQ multiplex PCR, the repertoire was profiled, and TCRdb retains in-frame clones only, with some absent. The sample shows over 120,000 clones, 65% to 80% of them seen only once. The source material was peripheral blood. The receptor set was obtained from a woman between 55 and 75 years old with acute or convalescent COVID-19.

The V and J genes are TRBV6-4 and TRBJ2-6; D uncertain. The germline V gene has CDR1 MRHNA and CDR2 SNTAGT. Trimming left V 0 bases short and J 2 bases short, with 8 bases between. The CDR3 has 16 amino acids. The CDR3 DNA reads as TGTGCCAGCAGTGACTCGTTAGGAGCTGGGGCCAACGTCCTGACTTTC. Its protein product is CASSDSLGAGANVLTF.

This clone was found once. The chain has TRBV28 and TRBJ1-5; D unclear. CDR1 MDHEN and CDR2 SYDVKM come from the germline V gene. V was cut by 8 bases and J by 6 bases, with 17 bases left in between. CDR3 length: 14 residues. CDR3 region: CASRRAGLSQPQHF. Here the CDR3 DNA reads TGTGCCAGCCGACGGGCGGGCCTCAGTCAGCCCCAGCATTTT.

The V and J genes are TRBV18 and TRBJ2-7; 11 bases fit TRBD1. Germline CDR1 is KGHSH and CDR2 is LQKENI. V shed 0 bases, J shed 4 bases, and the junction held 5 bases outside the gene matches. The length of the CDR3 is 16 residues. The CDR3 sequence: CASSPPPGQGGYEQYF. As DNA, the CDR3 is TGTGCCAGCTCACCACCTCCGGGACAGGGGGGATACGAGCAGTACTTC.

The DNA for the CDR3 is TGCGCCAGCAGCTTGGGCGGAGAAGAGACCCAGTACTTC. Translating gives CASSLGGEETQYF. The chain employs TRBV5-1 and TRBJ2-5; D uncertain. Trimming shortened V by 0 bases and J by 3 bases, and 6 bases separated the two germline ends. Germline V gene sequence: CDR1 SGHRS, CDR2 YFSETQ. The CDR3 has 13 residues. The whole variable domain, filled in from reference TRBV5-1 and TRBJ2-5, reads KAGVTQTPRYLIKTRGQQVTLSCSPISGHRSVSWYQQTPGQGLQFLFEYFSETQRNKGNFPGRFSGRQFSNSRSEMNVSTLELGDSALYLCASSLGGEETQYFGPGTRLLVL.

V usage is TRBV19 and J usage is TRBJ2-3; D gene ambiguous. V was cut by 3 bases and J by 8 bases, with 15 bases left in between. This CDR3 comprises 14 residues. Germline CDR1 and CDR2: LNHDA and SQIVND (reference sequence). The CDR3 bases are TGTGCCAGTAGTATGCAACCCCGAGATACTACGCAGTATTTT. The encoded protein is CASSMQPRDTTQYF.

The chain links TRBV5-6 to TRBJ1-1; D may be TRBD1 (6 bases). Germline CDR1 is SGHDT and CDR2 is YYEEEE. V dropped 0 bases and J dropped 0 bases, with 9 bases sitting between them. This CDR3 region has 15 residues. CDR3 nucleotide sequence: TGTGCCAGCAGCTTGGTGCACAGGGTGAACACTGAAGCTTTCTTT. As protein: CASSLVHRVNTEAFF.

The genes are TRBV4-1 and TRBJ1-1; D is ambiguous. The CDR3 loop spans 14 amino acids. Germline lookup yields CDR1 MGHRA and CDR2 YSYEKL. V was trimmed by 2 bases and J by 1 base, leaving 8 bases between them. The CDR3 DNA reads TGCGCCAGCAGCCAACTTAACAGGAACACTGAAGCTTTCTTT. It codes for CASSQLNRNTEAFF.

This clone was detected only once. CDR3 sequence: CASSQSGLAGEYPREHEQFF. The DNA of the CDR3 is TGCGCCAGCAGTCAATCGGGTCTAGCGGGAGAATACCCCCGGGAACATGAGCAGTTCTTC. The gene calls are TRBV23-1 and TRBJ2-1; 10 bases line up with TRBD2. TRBV23-1 is sorted into the ORF group, with uncertain function. V gave up 0 bases and J gave up 8 bases; unmatched junction bases: 19. The CDR3 loop spans 20 amino acids.

This chain connects TRBV6-5 to TRBJ2-7; 7 bases fit TRBD1. With V trimmed by 7 bases and J by 2 bases, 8 bases remained unmatched. CDR1 is MNHEY, CDR2 SVGAGI, per germline. The CDR3 is 14 residues long. The CDR3 DNA is TGTGCCAGCATCAGACAGGGAATTACCTACGAGCAGTACTTC. It encodes CASIRQGITYEQYF.

Only one count was recorded for this clone. The chain carries TRBV27 and TRBJ2-7; unclear D gene. This CDR3 has 13 amino acids. The germline V gene encodes CDR1 MNHEY and CDR2 SMNVEV (reference sequence). Between the trimmed V and J ends, which lost 2 bases and 6 bases, there was a span of 11 bases. CDR3 DNA: TGTGCCAGCAGTTTAACCAACCGAGGCGAGCAGTACTTC. This gives the protein CASSLTNRGEQYF.

The chain uses TRBV28 and TRBJ2-2; TRBD1 agrees at 8 bases. The V and J ends lost 6 bases and 7 bases, in that order; junction bases with no gene match: 10. CDR1 and CDR2 (germline): MDHEN, SYDVKM. There are 15 residues in the CDR3. The CDR3 sequence is CASRLPGQGVGELFF. Here the CDR3 DNA reads TGTGCCAGCAGACTGCCCGGACAGGGTGTCGGGGAGCTGTTTTTT.

The chain links TRBV7-9 to TRBJ2-3; D uncertain. This CDR3 is 16 amino acids long. Germline V gives CDR1 SEHNR, CDR2 FQNEAQ (reference sequence). Trimming pared 4 bases from V and 0 bases from J, leaving 14 bases between. The CDR3 coding sequence is TGTGCCAGCAGCTCCCTCGAGCGTACTAGCACAGATACGCAGTATTTT. Protein product: CASSSLERTSTDTQYF.

V is TRBV3-1 (or the pseudogene TRBV3-2) and J is TRBJ1-2; 10 bases map to TRBD1. Germline CDR1 and CDR2: LGHDT and YNNKEL (reference sequence). The ends lost 4 bases at V and 2 bases at J; junction bases unmatched: 1. This CDR3 region has 14 residues. The CDR3 sequence is CASSLGQGNYGYTF. The CDR3 nucleotides read TGTGCCAGCAGCCTGGGACAGGGGAACTATGGCTACACCTTC.

The chain has TRBV5-1 and TRBJ2-1; the match to TRBD2 covers 9 bases. CDR1 is SGHRS and CDR2 is YFSETQ in the germline V gene. V dropped 0 bases and J dropped 9; count of bases not matched to a gene: 7. This CDR3 region has 15 residues. The CDR3 bases are TGCGCCAGCAGCTTGGCCGTAGCGGGAGCGGGTGAGCAGTTCTTC. Encoded protein: CASSLAVAGAGEQFF.

This chain joins TRBV6-5 and TRBJ2-6; 8 positions agree with TRBD1. Germline trimming cut 2 bases from V and 1 base from J; bases unmatched to any gene: 1. The length of the CDR3 is 16 residues. In germline, CDR1 is MNHEY, CDR2 SVGAGI. CDR3 nucleotides: TGTGCCAGCAGTTACCGGACAGGGTCTGGGGCCAACGTCCTGACTTTC. It codes for CASSYRTGSGANVLTF.

The chain uses TRBV9 and TRBJ2-5; 7 bases align to TRBD1. The V gene's germline CDR1 is SGDLS and CDR2 YYNGEE. The CDR3 sequence is 15 residues long. After removal of 3 bases from V and 5 bases from J, the junction contained 10 bases not matched to a gene. CDR3: CASSAQSGQLETQYF. CDR3 nucleotides: TGTGCCAGCAGCGCTCAATCGGGACAGCTGGAGACCCAGTACTTC. Full variable domain (missing parts from reference TRBV9 and TRBJ2-5): DSGVTQTPKHLITATGQRVTLRCSPRSGDLSVYWYQQSLDQGLQFLIQYYNGEERAKGNILERFSAQQFPDLHSELNLSSLELGDSALYFCASSAQSGQLETQYFGPGTRLLVL.

The chain links TRBV28 to TRBJ2-5, with 12 bases that match TRBD2. The V segment lost 6 bases and the J segment 1 base; nucleotides outside the gene matches: 15. The CDR3 is made up of 19 amino acids. In germline, CDR1 is MDHEN, CDR2 SYDVKM. CDR3 protein: CASRSALDGLAGIQETQYF. The CDR3 DNA sequence: TGTGCCAGCAGGAGCGCACTCGATGGACTAGCGGGGATCCAAGAGACCCAGTACTTC.

This clone showed up just a few times. The chain joins TRBV30 to TRBJ2-1; perhaps TRBD2 as D (5 bases). V lost 4 bases, J lost 0 bases, and 19 bases lay in between. Germline CDR1 and CDR2: GTSNPN and SVGIG (reference sequence). The CDR3 spans 17 residues. The CDR3 here is CAWTKGTGWDSYNEQFF. DNA for the CDR3: TGTGCCTGGACCAAGGGAACGGGATGGGACTCCTACAATGAGCAGTTCTTC. Complete variable domain (other parts from reference TRBV30 and TRBJ2-1): SQTIHQWPATLVQPVGSPLSLECTVEGTSNPNLYWYRQAAGRGLQLLFYSVGIGQISSEVPQNLSASRPQDRQFILSSKKLLLSDSGFYLCAWTKGTGWDSYNEQFFGPGTRLTVL.

The chain combines TRBV3-1 (or the pseudogene TRBV3-2) with TRBJ2-7; tentatively, D is TRBD2 (6 bases). V shed 1 base and J shed 6 bases, with 7 bases lying between them. The CDR3 consists of 12 residues. Germline V gene sequence: CDR1 LGHDT, CDR2 YNNKEL (reference sequence). The CDR3 nucleotides read TGTGCCAGCAGCCAAGCCGGGGGCGAGCAGTACTTC. It is translated as CASSQAGGEQYF.

This chain links TRBV11-3 with TRBJ2-1; D unresolved. V was cut by 0 bases and J by 8 bases, with 11 bases left in between. The CDR3 totals 14 residues. The germline V gene has CDR1 SGHNT and CDR2 YENEEA. The CDR3: CASSLDQLYDEQFF. CDR3 nucleotide sequence: TGTGCCAGCAGCTTAGATCAACTATACGATGAGCAGTTCTTC.

V usage is TRBV30 and J usage is TRBJ1-2; D gene unclear. The CDR3 spans 14 residues. Germline-derived CDR1 and CDR2 are GTSNPN and SVGIG (reference sequence). V was trimmed by 4 bases and J by 1 base, leaving 13 bases between them. CDR3 DNA: TGTGCCTGGATTTCTCCGGTCGATAACTATGGCTACACCTTC. It translates to CAWISPVDNYGYTF.

V gene TRBV18 combines with J gene TRBJ2-7; weak D call: TRBD2 (5 bases). The CDR3 covers 15 residues. V was shortened by 3 bases and J by 2 bases, with 14 bases between the two germline ends. The germline CDR1 and CDR2 sequences are KGHSH and LQKENI. The chain's CDR3 is CASSPSGSTAYEQYF. CDR3 sequence (DNA): TGTGCCAGCTCACCCTCGGGGAGTACAGCCTACGAGCAGTACTTC.

There are a few counts of this clone. The chain couples TRBV7-9 to TRBJ1-5; 7 nucleotides agree with TRBD1. Unmatched junction bases numbered 19, after V lost 5 bases and J lost 9 bases. Germline V CDR1 and CDR2: SEHNR, FQNEAQ (reference sequence). The CDR3 is 17 residues long. DNA for the CDR3: TGTGCCAGCAGCAACGAAGAGGAGGATTACAGGGGTCGGCCCCAGCATTTT. Its protein is CASSNEEEDYRGRPQHF. Filled out from reference TRBV7-9 and TRBJ1-5, the complete variable domain reads DTGVSQNPRHKITKRGQNVTFRCDPISEHNRLYWYRQTLGQGPEFLTYFQNEAQLEKSRLLSDRFSAERPKGSFSTLEIQRTEQGDSAMYLCASSNEEEDYRGRPQHFGDGTRLSIL.

The CDR3 is CATRNRVSNTEAFF. CDR3 sequence (DNA): TGTGCCACTAGAAACAGGGTGTCGAACACTGAAGCTTTCTTT. The chain uses TRBV19 and TRBJ1-1, with D perhaps matching TRBD1 (6 bases). Trimming pared 10 bases from V and 1 base from J, leaving 16 bases between. The CDR3 runs to 14 residues. Germline CDR1 reads LNHDA; CDR2 reads SQIVND (reference sequence).

This clone occurred once. J is TRBJ2-3 and V is TRBV12-3 or TRBV12-4; the D is unclear. Trimming removed 5 bases at V and 7 bases at J, with 7 bases between. CDR3 length: 11 residues. CDR3 nucleotides: TGTGCCAGCAGTACAGCATATACGCAGTATTTT. It specifies CASSTAYTQYF.

This chain uses TRBV9 with TRBJ2-1; D unclear. Trimming stripped 1 base from V and 7 bases from J, with 9 bases between. There are 13 residues in the CDR3. Germline CDR1 reads SGDLS; CDR2 reads YYNGEE. The CDR3 DNA sequence: TGTGCCAGCAGCGTATCTAACGCAAATGAGCAGTTCTTC. This encodes CASSVSNANEQFF.